One and the same sample provided the 28 T cell receptor beta chains below, sequenced in a study of long-term antiretroviral therapy in people with HIV. Researchers ran immunoSEQ v3.0 at survey level. The method was immunoSEQ multiplex PCR; TCRdb's version includes in-frame clones alone and lacks a portion of them. The table lists about 21,000 clones, about 82% of them singletons. The input for sequencing was unsorted PBMCs, taken roughly 4 years after starting antiretroviral therapy. The source of these receptors is a man younger than 30 with HIV.

J is TRBJ1-1 and V is TRBV5-1, with D hard to call. Per germline, CDR1 SGHRS and CDR2 YFSETQ. V gave up 1 base and J gave up 1 base, with 11 bases separating them. The CDR3 consists of 15 residues. The CDR3 region is CASSLLGEGNTEAFF. The CDR3 DNA is TGCGCCAGCAGCTTGTTGGGCGAGGGGAACACTGAAGCTTTCTTT.

This clone was seen only once. The chain carries TRBV7-6 and TRBJ1-5; a weak D match, TRBD1 (6 bases). This CDR3 has 15 residues. V lost 0 bases to trimming and J lost 7 bases, with 13 bases between them. In germline, CDR1 is SGHVS, CDR2 FNYEAQ. CDR3 sequence: CASSLAVGATQPQHF. The CDR3 DNA sequence: TGTGCCAGCAGCTTAGCGGTGGGGGCGACGCAGCCCCAGCATTTT.

The CDR3 sequence is CASSLVRDTQYF. The CDR3 DNA reads as TGTGCCAGCAGCTTAGTAAGGGATACGCAGTATTTT. This chain uses TRBV7-9 with TRBJ2-3; D is undetermined. This CDR3 has 12 amino acids. Germline CDR1 reads SEHNR; CDR2 reads FQNEAQ (reference sequence). V was pared by 1 base and J by 6 bases, with 5 bases between.

This clone was counted once. The V gene is TRBV27, the J gene TRBJ2-2; 9 nucleotides match TRBD1. Germline V gene sequence: CDR1 MNHEY, CDR2 SMNVEV (reference sequence). J was trimmed by 3 bases and V by 4 bases; bases with no gene match: 3. The CDR3 contains 15 residues. The DNA of the CDR3 is TGTGCCAGCAGTTCGGGACAGGGTCACACCGGGGAGCTGTTTTTT. Its protein product is CASSSGQGHTGELFF.

This clone was seen just once. The rearrangement joins TRBV5-1 to TRBJ1-4; D call uncertain. The germline V gene encodes CDR1 SGHRS and CDR2 YFSETQ. The germline V and J ends were trimmed by 0 bases and 4 bases, with 16 bases remaining between them. The CDR3 consists of 17 residues. The CDR3 is CASSLGPRRSDNEKLFF. The CDR3 DNA reads TGCGCCAGCAGCTTGGGCCCCCGGAGGTCGGATAATGAAAAACTGTTTTTT. Drawing the rest from reference TRBV5-1 and TRBJ1-4, the complete variable domain is KAGVTQTPRYLIKTRGQQVTLSCSPISGHRSVSWYQQTPGQGLQFLFEYFSETQRNKGNFPGRFSGRQFSNSRSEMNVSTLELGDSALYLCASSLGPRRSDNEKLFFGSGTQLSVL.

The chain is built from TRBV6-5 and TRBJ2-3; the D call may be TRBD1 or TRBD2 (6 bases each). CDR3 length: 16 residues. Germline CDR1 reads MNHEY; CDR2 reads SVGAGI. V gave up 0 bases and J gave up 4 bases, with 14 bases separating them. Here the CDR3 reads CASSYSWVGGADTQYF. Written as DNA, the CDR3 is TGTGCCAGCAGTTACTCGTGGGTCGGGGGCGCAGATACGCAGTATTTT.

The rearrangement joins TRBV6-5 to TRBJ2-5, with D tentatively TRBD1 (8 bases). Trimming cost V 6 bases and J 5 bases, with 22 bases left between them. The germline V gene encodes CDR1 MNHEY and CDR2 SVGAGI. The CDR3 totals 16 residues. The CDR3 protein is CASSYINRGRDETQYF. The CDR3 DNA follows: TGTGCCAGCAGCTACATAAACAGGGGGAGGGATGAGACCCAGTACTTC.

This rearrangement joins TRBV6-6 to TRBJ2-2; D call uncertain. In germline, CDR1 is MNHNY, CDR2 SVGAGI (reference sequence). The V end lost 7 bases, the J end lost 4 bases, and 10 bases lay between the germline ends. The CDR3 extends over 13 amino acids. CDR3 protein: CASIQPGTGELFF. As DNA, the CDR3 is TGTGCCAGCATTCAGCCGGGCACCGGGGAGCTGTTTTTT.

This clone is a singleton in its sample. The rearrangement joins TRBV6-1 to TRBJ2-3; TRBD1 agrees at 10 bases. There are 14 residues in the CDR3. The germline V gene encodes CDR1 MNHNS and CDR2 SASEGT. J lost 4 bases, V lost 5 bases, and 3 bases had no gene match. CDR3 residues: CASSKTGGADTQYF. CDR3 coding DNA: TGTGCCAGCAGTAAGACAGGGGGCGCAGATACGCAGTATTTT.

The V and J genes are TRBV7-9 and TRBJ1-4; 9 bases are a match to TRBD1. Germline-derived CDR1 and CDR2 are SEHNR and FQNEAQ (reference sequence). Losses at the gene ends were 5 bases for V and 10 bases for J; bases not matched to a gene: 8. The length of the CDR3 is 14 residues. The CDR3 protein is CASSPGTGWGKLFF. In nucleotides, the CDR3 is TGTGCCAGCAGCCCGGGGACAGGGTGGGGAAAACTGTTTTTT.

J is TRBJ2-7 and V is TRBV27; D is perhaps TRBD2 (6 bases). The CDR3 is made up of 12 amino acids. Per germline, CDR1 MNHEY and CDR2 SMNVEV (reference sequence). Trimming took off 6 bases at V and 6 bases at J, with 12 bases between the two ends. The CDR3 region is CASRGGFGEQYF. As DNA, the CDR3 is TGTGCCAGCAGGGGAGGTTTTGGCGAGCAGTACTTC.

The rearrangement uses TRBV5-1 and TRBJ1-4; TRBD1 matches at 8 bases. Germline V gives CDR1 SGHRS, CDR2 YFSETQ. V was pared by 4 bases and J by 4 bases, with 9 bases of the junction left unmatched. The CDR3 consists of 16 residues. The CDR3: CASSHGQGVGNEKLFF. In DNA, the CDR3 is TGCGCCAGCAGCCATGGACAGGGTGTGGGTAATGAAAAACTGTTTTTT.

The J gene is TRBJ1-2, the V gene TRBV5-4; TRBD1 aligns across 9 bases. The CDR3 length is 17 residues. V was pared by 2 bases and J by 1 base, with 9 bases of the junction left unmatched. Germline lookup yields CDR1 SGHNT and CDR2 YYREEE (reference sequence). The CDR3: CASSFGGTGPLNYGYTF. CDR3 DNA sequence: TGTGCCAGCAGCTTTGGGGGGACAGGGCCCCTTAACTATGGCTACACCTTC.

The chain has TRBV10-2 and TRBJ2-2, with 7 nucleotides matching TRBD1. Germline assignment: CDR1 WSHSY and CDR2 SAAADI. Losses at the gene ends were 3 bases for V and 5 bases for J; bases not matched to a gene: 0. The CDR3 extends over 13 amino acids. CDR3 DNA: TGCGCCAGCAGTGAACAGGGGACCGGGGAGCTGTTTTTT. This encodes CASSEQGTGELFF.

The chain carries TRBV10-3 and TRBJ2-5, with 9 bases fitting TRBD1. Per the germline V gene, CDR1 is ENHRY and CDR2 is SYGVKD. With V trimmed by 3 bases and J by 5 bases, 7 bases remained unmatched. CDR3 length: 15 residues. This chain's CDR3 is CAISEGTGTVETQYF. The CDR3 nucleotides read TGTGCCATCAGTGAAGGGACAGGGACTGTGGAGACCCAGTACTTC.

This chain links TRBV6-5 with TRBJ2-2, with no clear D. The CDR3 runs 14 residues. Trimming left V 1 base short and J 6 bases short, with 9 bases between. CDR1 is MNHEY and CDR2 is SVGAGI in the germline V gene. The CDR3 DNA reads as TGTGCCAGCAGTTACTTCTCGCCGGCCGGGGAGCTGTTTTTT. Protein: CASSYFSPAGELFF.

The V gene is TRBV18, the J gene TRBJ2-6, with D possibly being TRBD1 (5 bases). V lost 3 bases and J 2 bases, leaving 8 bases between the germline ends. CDR1 is KGHSH and CDR2 is LQKENI in the germline V gene. This CDR3 contains 15 residues. CDR3 sequence: CASSPLGPGANVLTF. As DNA, the CDR3 is TGTGCCAGCTCACCCCTGGGGCCTGGGGCCAACGTCCTGACTTTC.

J is TRBJ2-7 and V is TRBV11-2; perhaps D is TRBD1 or TRBD2 (5 bases each). This CDR3 is built from 13 residues. V was cut by 2 bases and J by 4 bases, with 9 bases left in between. CDR1 is SGHAT and CDR2 is FQNNGV in the germline V gene. The CDR3 DNA reads TGTGCCAGCAGCTTACGGGACGTTTACGAGCAGTACTTC. Translating it yields CASSLRDVYEQYF.

The chain combines TRBV19 with TRBJ2-5; 8 bases agree with TRBD2. The DNA matches TRBJ2-7 better at its end, which makes the J call doubtful. Per the germline V gene, CDR1 is LNHDA and CDR2 is SQIVND (reference sequence). The length of the CDR3 is 14 residues. This CDR3 reads CASSTSGGDYEQYF. The DNA for the CDR3 is TGTGCCAGTAGTACCTCGGGGGGGGACTACGAGCAGTACTTC.

This chain links TRBV2 with TRBJ1-1, with D possibly TRBD1 on 5 matching bases. From germline, CDR1 is SNHLY and CDR2 FYNNEI. The CDR3 contains 12 residues. V lost 4 bases to trimming and J lost 6 bases, with 9 bases between them. The CDR3 sequence: CASSVWGAEAFF. DNA of the CDR3: TGTGCCAGCAGTGTTTGGGGGGCTGAAGCTTTCTTT.

The gene calls are TRBV7-9 and TRBJ2-1; D gene unclear. With 1 base removed from V and 5 bases from J, the gap between germline ends came to 6 bases. This CDR3 comprises 13 residues. Germline V lookup: CDR1 SEHNR, CDR2 FQNEAQ (reference sequence). CDR3 sequence (DNA): TGTGCCAGCAGCTTAGGTGGCCACAATGAGCAGTTCTTC. Translating it yields CASSLGGHNEQFF.

The chain carries TRBV13 and TRBJ1-2; 8 nucleotides agree with TRBD1. CDR1 PRHDT and CDR2 FYEKMQ come from the germline V gene (reference sequence). The CDR3 covers 17 residues. V lost 4 bases to trimming and J lost 1 base; unmatched junction nucleotides: 11. CDR3 sequence reads: CASSSGTGVRINYGYTF. In nucleotides, the CDR3 is TGTGCCAGCAGCTCCGGGACAGGCGTTAGGATTAACTATGGCTACACCTTC.

This clone has only one observation. The J gene is TRBJ2-5, the V gene TRBV14, with D perhaps matching TRBD2 (5 bases). The CDR3 consists of 16 residues. V lost 1 base and J lost 2, with 14 bases in between. Germline V gene lookup returns CDR1 SGHDN and CDR2 FVKESK. The CDR3: CASSQAGSPAQETQYF. The CDR3 nucleotides are TGTGCCAGCAGCCAAGCGGGGTCTCCGGCTCAAGAGACCCAGTACTTC.

The rearrangement uses TRBV28 and TRBJ1-6; D unresolved. The CDR3 loop spans 15 amino acids. Germline V gene lookup returns CDR1 MDHEN and CDR2 SYDVKM. V was pared by 7 bases and J by 7 bases, with 17 bases between. This chain's CDR3 is CASTLPGSFNSPLHF. The CDR3 DNA reads TGTGCCAGCACCCTCCCCGGGTCTTTCAATTCACCCCTCCACTTT.

This clone has only a few counts. V and J are TRBV5-1 and TRBJ1-1, with 9 bases matching TRBD1. CDR1 SGHRS and CDR2 YFSETQ come from the germline V gene. The CDR3 runs to 17 residues. After removal of 4 bases from V and 0 bases from J, the junction contained 10 bases not matched to a gene. CDR3: CASSLNVGQGMNTEAFF. The CDR3 region has the DNA TGCGCCAGCAGCCTGAACGTTGGACAGGGGATGAACACTGAAGCTTTCTTT.

This clone was found a few times. The chain joins TRBV6-1 to TRBJ2-7, with D uncertain. There are 12 residues in the CDR3. The germline V gene has CDR1 MNHNS and CDR2 SASEGT. Trimming cost V 3 bases and J 4 bases, with 7 bases left between them. The CDR3 sequence is CASSEGLYEQYV. CDR3 bases: TGTGCCAGCAGTGAGGGTTTGTACGAGCAGTACGTC.

The chain recombines TRBV4-1 with TRBJ2-1; possibly TRBD1 for D (5 bases). Trimming stripped 3 bases from V and 0 bases from J, with 9 bases between. This CDR3 region has 15 residues. Per germline, CDR1 MGHRA and CDR2 YSYEKL. DNA of the CDR3: TGCGCCAGCAGCCAGGAACAGGACTCCTACAATGAGCAGTTCTTC. Amino acids: CASSQEQDSYNEQFF.

The chain joins TRBV19 to TRBJ1-5, with TRBD1 matching 11 bases. CDR1 and CDR2 (germline): LNHDA, SQIVND (reference sequence). The CDR3 contains 15 residues. Trimming took 5 bases from V and 6 from J; bases not matched to a gene: 6. In nucleotides, the CDR3 is TGTGCCAGTAGTGCCGGGACAGGGGGTTTTCAGCCCCAGCATTTT. This translates into CASSAGTGGFQPQHF.